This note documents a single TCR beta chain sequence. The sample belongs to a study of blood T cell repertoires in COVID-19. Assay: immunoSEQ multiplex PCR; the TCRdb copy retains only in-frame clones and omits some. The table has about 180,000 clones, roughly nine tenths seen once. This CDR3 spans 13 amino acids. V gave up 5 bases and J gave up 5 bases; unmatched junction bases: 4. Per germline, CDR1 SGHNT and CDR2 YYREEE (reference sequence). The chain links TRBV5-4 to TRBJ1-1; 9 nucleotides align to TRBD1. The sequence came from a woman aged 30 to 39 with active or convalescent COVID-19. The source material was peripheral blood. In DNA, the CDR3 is TGTGCCAGCAGGGGACAGGGAAGTACTGAAGCTTTCTTT. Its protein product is CASRGQGSTEAFF.